A selection of T cell receptor beta chains follows, all from one sample in a study of glioma-infiltrating T cells. TCRdb called the multiplex PCR reads again in MiXCR, with one record for every CDR3 protein. The sample includes approximately 110,000 distinct CDR3 sequences, roughly 25% of them seen just once. The sequenced material came from glioma tissue, nonneoplastic brain tissue, or PBMCs (not recorded which). The origin of the receptors is a human donor with low-grade glioma or glioblastoma, undergoing nonglioma brain surgery, or in good health (not recorded which). Each CDR3 is given with its conserved first and last residue. A D gene is named only where the DNA matches it firmly. Only some rows state a clone size, as once, few, many or a class for expanded clones.

d_gene: TRBD2
abundance: many
v_gene: TRBV28
j_gene: TRBJ2-7
CDR3nt: TGTGCCAGCAGTTCTAGCGGGAGGGCCCTTGAGCAGTACTTC
CDR3aa: CASSSSGRALEQYF

d_gene: NA
abundance: NA
v_gene: TRBV7-6
j_gene: TRBJ1-4
CDR3nt: TGTGCCAGCAGCCCCCGTTCGAACAGGGCTAATGAAAAACTGTCTTTT
CDR3aa: CASSPRSNRANEKLSF

d_gene: TRBD1
abundance: many
v_gene: TRBV10-3
j_gene: TRBJ1-3
CDR3nt: TGTGCCATCAGTTGGACAGGGACTGGAAACACCATATATTTT
CDR3aa: CAISWTGTGNTIYF

d_gene: NA
abundance: many
v_gene: TRBV27
j_gene: TRBJ1-1
CDR3nt: TGTGCCAGCAGTTTAGAGGGGAAGAACACTGAAGCTTTCTTT
CDR3aa: CASSLEGKNTEAFF

d_gene: TRBD2
abundance: many
v_gene: TRBV7-9
j_gene: TRBJ2-1
CDR3nt: TGTGCCAGCAGCCCTCGACTAGCGGGATCCTACAATGAGCAGTTCTTC
CDR3aa: CASSPRLAGSYNEQFF

d_gene: TRBD2
abundance: many
v_gene: TRBV20-1
j_gene: TRBJ2-1
CDR3nt: TGCAGTGCTAAATCAATTTACTCGACTAGCCGCCAGTTCTTC
CDR3aa: CSAKSIYSTSRQFF

d_gene: TRBD1
abundance: few
v_gene: TRBV19
j_gene: TRBJ2-2
CDR3nt: TGTGCCAGTAGTGGGACAGGGACCAACACCGGGGAGCTGTTTTTT
CDR3aa: CASSGTGTNTGELFF

d_gene: TRBD2
abundance: NA
v_gene: TRBV30
j_gene: TRBJ2-1
CDR3nt: TGTGCCTGGTGGACTAGCGGGACGATTGAGCAGTTCTTC
CDR3aa: CAWWTSGTIEQFF

d_gene: TRBD1
abundance: many
v_gene: TRBV28
j_gene: TRBJ2-3
CDR3nt: TGTGCCACCCTGGACAGGGGGCAAGAAGATACGCAGTATTTT
CDR3aa: CATLDRGQEDTQYF

d_gene: TRBD2
abundance: many
v_gene: TRBV7-2
j_gene: TRBJ2-7
CDR3nt: TGTGCCAGCAGCTTAGTTCTAGCGGGGACCCGCTCCTACGAGCAGTACTTC
CDR3aa: CASSLVLAGTRSYEQYF

d_gene: NA
abundance: many
v_gene: TRBV15
j_gene: TRBJ1-1
CDR3nt: TGTGCCACCAGCGGTCGACAGGACTTGAACACTGAAGCTTTCTTT
CDR3aa: CATSGRQDLNTEAFF

d_gene: NA
abundance: NA
v_gene: TRBV30
j_gene: TRBJ2-3
CDR3nt: TGTGCCTGGAGGGGGACCACAGATACGCAGTATTTT
CDR3aa: CAWRGTTDTQYF

d_gene: NA
abundance: many
v_gene: TRBV4-1
j_gene: TRBJ2-6
CDR3nt: TGCGCCAGCAGCCAGGAAGCTGGGGCCAACGTCCTGACTTTC
CDR3aa: CASSQEAGANVLTF

d_gene: NA
abundance: many
v_gene: TRBV7-2
j_gene: TRBJ1-2
CDR3nt: TGTGCCAGCAGCTTAGAGCCGGGCCGCTATGGCTACACCTTC
CDR3aa: CASSLEPGRYGYTF

d_gene: NA
abundance: once
v_gene: TRBV6-2/TRBV6-3
j_gene: TRBJ2-7
CDR3nt: TGTGCCAGCAGTTACTCGATTTCCGGGGGCGGCCTCTACGAGCAGTACTTT
CDR3aa: CASSYSISGGGLYEQYF

d_gene: TRBD2
abundance: many
v_gene: TRBV20-1
j_gene: TRBJ2-1
CDR3nt: TGCAGTGCTAGTGTCAGAGCGGGAGGAGGGTTTGAGCAGTTCTTC
CDR3aa: CSASVRAGGGFEQFF

d_gene: NA
abundance: many
v_gene: TRBV19
j_gene: TRBJ2-1
CDR3nt: TGTGCCAGTAGTATTCCGGAGGGTTTGAATGAGCAGTTCTTC
CDR3aa: CASSIPEGLNEQFF

d_gene: NA
abundance: many
v_gene: TRBV7-2
j_gene: TRBJ2-1
CDR3nt: TGTGCCAGCAGCCGTGCCGGGCCCATAGGGTACAATGAGCAGTTCTTC
CDR3aa: CASSRAGPIGYNEQFF